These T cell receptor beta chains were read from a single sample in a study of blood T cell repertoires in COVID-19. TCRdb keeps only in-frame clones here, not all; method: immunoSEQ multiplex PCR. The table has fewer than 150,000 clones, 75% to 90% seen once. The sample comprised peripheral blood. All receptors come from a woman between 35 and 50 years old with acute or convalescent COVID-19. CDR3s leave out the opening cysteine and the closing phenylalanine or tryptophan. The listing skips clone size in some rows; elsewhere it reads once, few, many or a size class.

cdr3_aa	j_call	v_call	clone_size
ARSFRDRGFYEQY	TRBJ2-7	TRBV5-3	.
AISGDRGNTEAF	TRBJ1-1	TRBV10-3	once
ASSSSGTGSYNEQF	TRBJ2-1	TRBV19	.
ASREGNTGELF	TRBJ2-2	TRBV6-5	.
ASSYGEANYGYT	TRBJ1-2	TRBV6-5	.
ASLVVITGELF	TRBJ2-2	TRBV30	.
ASSLIYSPTGELF	TRBJ2-2	TRBV7-3	once
ASSLGHSSTDTQY	TRBJ2-3	TRBV13	.
ATNIRDTSYEQY	TRBJ2-7	TRBV15	.
ASRGDSRNQPQH	TRBJ1-5	TRBV6-5	once
ASSQASGRTEAF	TRBJ1-1	TRBV4-1	.
ASSLTGPGELF	TRBJ2-2	TRBV5-1	.
ASSLGQLISGNTIY	TRBJ1-3	TRBV19	.
ASSESYSYGYT	TRBJ1-2	TRBV10-1	.
ASSYDTGLRGAEAF	TRBJ1-1	TRBV5-6	.
ASSQETGQNYEQY	TRBJ2-7	TRBV4-3	once
ASSVYLDTEAF	TRBJ1-1	TRBV19	.
ASSPGGTGNTIY	TRBJ1-3	TRBV18	.
ASSYEAGGGFEPPLH	TRBJ1-6	TRBV6-2/TRBV6-3	.
ASSQGSGYT	TRBJ1-2	TRBV4-1	.
ASSQAPGAPFETQY	TRBJ2-5	TRBV4-2	.
ASSLGMGRRETQY	TRBJ2-5	TRBV7-3	.
ASSPPTDRETQY	TRBJ2-7	TRBV18	.
ASSLGDRSSSYEQY	TRBJ2-7	TRBV7-9	.
ASSGGGQPQH	TRBJ1-5	TRBV2	.
ASSPRDWKGGTQY	TRBJ2-3	TRBV3-1/TRBV3-2	once
ASSLFRSSGNTIY	TRBJ1-3	TRBV5-8	.
ASSVGQGKTEAF	TRBJ1-1	TRBV9	.
ASKLTGNNNQPQH	TRBJ1-5	TRBV6-5	.
ASSFGAEYY	TRBJ2-7	TRBV27	.
ASSQESVAGPQETQY	TRBJ2-5	TRBV3-1/TRBV3-2	.
ASSPLASGGVADTQY	TRBJ2-3	TRBV11-2	few
ASSEQATYEQY	TRBJ2-7	TRBV2	.
ASSDPSGGTDTQY	TRBJ2-3	TRBV10-1	.
ASSRDRQARGNTIY	TRBJ1-3	TRBV9	.
ATFSGLAGGGEQF	TRBJ2-1	TRBV6-5	.
ASSLRPGGRNEQF	TRBJ2-1	TRBV7-2	.
ASSPGGPEAF	TRBJ1-1	TRBV18	.
AISWETGGVREQY	TRBJ2-7	TRBV10-3	.
ASSFSGPTGSYEQY	TRBJ2-7	TRBV5-1	.
ASTHNNEQF	TRBJ2-1	TRBV6-6	.
ASSQEPGTSQY	TRBJ2-3	TRBV4-3	.
ASRSGQGNGYT	TRBJ1-2	TRBV2	once
ASSETQGTDTQY	TRBJ2-3	TRBV10-2	.
ASSLGPRDYGYT	TRBJ1-2	TRBV5-1	.
ASSRDRTFNTGELF	TRBJ2-2	TRBV5-8	.
ASSFSSSLGVDTQY	TRBJ2-3	TRBV27	.
ASIRGLNSNQPQH	TRBJ1-5	TRBV6-5	few
ATSDYRDTQY	TRBJ2-3	TRBV24-1	.
ASSAKGQGVYGYT	TRBJ1-2	TRBV11-2	.